This T cell receptor (beta chain) emerged from a study of monozygotic twins with inflammatory bowel disease. The CDR3 spans 17 residues. Germline lookup yields CDR1 MNHNS and CDR2 SASEGT. Template switching added UMIs carrying a 6-nucleotide sample barcode. TCRdb reanalyzed the 5' RACE reads and collapses them to one entry per CDR3 protein, without DNA. Its table records 300,000 to 400,000 distinct CDR3 sequences. The sequencing sample was made of blood. The V gene is TRBV6-1, the J gene TRBJ2-7. The clonotype originates from a human donor with ulcerative colitis or Crohn's disease, or a healthy co-twin of an affected twin (not recorded which). Here the CDR3 reads CASTHDGSDRAPYEQYF.